This TCR beta chain was captured in a study of blood T cell repertoires in COVID-19. On the study more broadly: Spain, Italy and the United States supplied samples that represented acute and convalescent COVID-19.

Per the germline V gene, CDR1 is SGHDT and CDR2 is YYEEEE. CDR3 length equals 14 residues. With 2 bases removed from V and 4 bases from J, the gap between germline ends came to 12 bases. Study processing details: Reference gene primers were amplified, and this amplification served to estimate nucleated cell counts. This table comes from immunoSEQ multiplex PCR, and its TCRdb copy is limited to in-frame clones, with some not included. V and J calls and clone size are as listed in that table; D and trimming were resolved from the DNA. Of fewer than 200,000 clones in the sample, 79% were seen once. One Seattle source followed patients from active infection through their disease course.

Input material: peripheral blood. This clonotype was sampled from a woman aged 55 to 70 with COVID-19, enrolled during active disease. The chain links TRBV5-6 to TRBJ2-5; the D gene is possibly TRBD1 (5 bases). The chain's CDR3 is CASSFITGSETQYF. The CDR3 DNA sequence: TGTGCCAGCAGCTTCATCACAGGATCAGAGACCCAGTACTTC.